The source of this T cell receptor (beta chain) is a study of breast tumors, draining lymph nodes, adjacent tissues. The lymph nodes were axillary draining lymph nodes from breast cancer patients. This clonotype appeared many times. TCRdb recomputed calls from the multiplex PCR reads with MiXCR, one row per CDR3 protein. Of 290,000 or so distinct CDR3 sequences in the sample, 30% were seen once. Sample: axillary lymph node tissue. This TCR was sampled from a female donor with breast cancer. Some clones in this sample may be carry-over from other donors' samples.

In nucleotides, the CDR3 is TGCGCCAGCAGCTTGGGGACTAGCGGGGCCGGGGAGCTGTTTTTT. This codes for CASSLGTSGAGELFF. V gene TRBV5-1 combines with J gene TRBJ2-2; 12 bases are a match to TRBD2. The germline gives CDR1 SGHRS, CDR2 YFSETQ. Germline trimming cut 0 bases from V and 6 bases from J; bases unmatched to any gene: 0. The CDR3 length is 15 residues. Together with reference TRBV5-1 and TRBJ2-2, the CDR3 gives the full variable domain: KAGVTQTPRYLIKTRGQQVTLSCSPISGHRSVSWYQQTPGQGLQFLFEYFSETQRNKGNFPGRFSGRQFSNSRSEMNVSTLELGDSALYLCASSLGTSGAGELFFGEGSRLTVL.